The table lists the clone carrying this TCR beta chain with a few counts. Its antigen is still unknown. This sample was included in a study of T cell repertoires in cytomegalovirus infection. Study context: Public TCR beta signatures were indicative of both CMV infection and a matching HLA type. Whole-study results and caveats: HLA-C-restricted CMV-specific TCR beta clonotypes were dominant in the ex vivo response.

Via MiXCR, TCRdb re-called the reads, giving one row per CDR3 protein. The table lists fewer than 850,000 distinct CDR3 sequences, almost 30% of them singletons, with 10% to 15% in the top ten. There are 13 residues in the CDR3. Per germline, CDR1 MGHRA and CDR2 YSYEKL. V lost 4 bases to trimming and J lost 6 bases, with 10 bases between them. The sequencing used cultured CD8+ T cells from PBMCs, collected from culture after CMV antigen stimulation. This TCR was sampled from a human donor in good health (CMV status not recorded). Some clones in this sample may be carry-over from other donors' samples. This chain uses TRBV4-1 with TRBJ2-1; no clear D. CDR3 protein: CASSLFSSNEQFF. CDR3 in DNA: TGCGCCAGCAGCCTCTTTTCGTCCAATGAGCAGTTCTTC.